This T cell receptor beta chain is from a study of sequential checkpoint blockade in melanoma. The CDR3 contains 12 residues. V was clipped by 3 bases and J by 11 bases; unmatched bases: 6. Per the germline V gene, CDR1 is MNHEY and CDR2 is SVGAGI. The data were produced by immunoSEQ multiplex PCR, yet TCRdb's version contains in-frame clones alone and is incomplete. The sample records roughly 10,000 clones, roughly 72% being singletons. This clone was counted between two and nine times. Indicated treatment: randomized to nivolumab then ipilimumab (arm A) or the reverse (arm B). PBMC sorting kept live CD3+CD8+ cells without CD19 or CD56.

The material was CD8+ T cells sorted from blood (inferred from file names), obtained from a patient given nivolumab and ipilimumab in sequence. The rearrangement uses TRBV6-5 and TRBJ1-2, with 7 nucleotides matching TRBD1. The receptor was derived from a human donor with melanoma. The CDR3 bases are TGTGCCAGCAGTTATGTGGGACAGCCGTACACCTTC. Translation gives CASSYVGQPYTF.